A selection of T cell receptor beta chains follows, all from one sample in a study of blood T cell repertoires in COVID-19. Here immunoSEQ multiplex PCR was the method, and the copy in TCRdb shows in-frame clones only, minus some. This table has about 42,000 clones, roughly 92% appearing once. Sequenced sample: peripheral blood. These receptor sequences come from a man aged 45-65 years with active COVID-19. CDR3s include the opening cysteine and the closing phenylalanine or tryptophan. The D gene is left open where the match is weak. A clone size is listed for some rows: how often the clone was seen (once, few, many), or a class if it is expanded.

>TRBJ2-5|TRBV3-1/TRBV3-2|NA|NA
TGTGCCAGCAGCCATGAGCGATTCGCGACTAACGGGGGGACCCAGTACTTC
CASSHERFATNGGTQYF
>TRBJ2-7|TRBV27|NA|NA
TGTGCCAGCAGTTTCTCGCGGGGGCGGACCTACGAGCAGTACTTC
CASSFSRGRTYEQYF
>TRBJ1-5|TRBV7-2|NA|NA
TGTGCCAGCAGCTCACAGGGTTACGATCAGCCCCAGCATTTT
CASSSQGYDQPQHF
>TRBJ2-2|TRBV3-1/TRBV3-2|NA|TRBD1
TGTGCCAGCAGCCACTCGGGGACAGGGGGCTATCTGGTCGGGGAGCTGTTTTTT
CASSHSGTGGYLVGELFF
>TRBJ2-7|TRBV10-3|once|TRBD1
TGTGCCATCATGGGGACAGGGGATACCTACGAGCAGTACTTC
CAIMGTGDTYEQYF
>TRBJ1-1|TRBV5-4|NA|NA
TGTGCCAGCAGTCTCGACAGGAACACTGAAGCTTTCTTT
CASSLDRNTEAFF
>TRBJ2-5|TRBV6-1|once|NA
TGTGCCAGCAGTGAAGGGGGGGTAGGAGAGACCCAGTACTTC
CASSEGGVGETQYF
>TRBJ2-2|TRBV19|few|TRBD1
TGTGCCAGTAGTATTCCACAGGGGTTCGGCGGGGAGCTGTTTTTT
CASSIPQGFGGELFF
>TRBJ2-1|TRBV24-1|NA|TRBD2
TGTGCCACCAGTGACTCTAACAGAGGACTAGAAAAACAGCAGTTCTTC
CATSDSNRGLEKQQFF
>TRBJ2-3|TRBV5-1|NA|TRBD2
TGCGCCAGCAGCCGGGGGGTCACAGATACGCAGTATTTT
CASSRGVTDTQYF
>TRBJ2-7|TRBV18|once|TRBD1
TGTGCCAGCTCTGAGACAGGGGAGTCTGACGAGCAGTACTTC
CASSETGESDEQYF
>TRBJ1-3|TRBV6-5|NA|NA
TGTGCCAGCAGTTACTCAGACCCGGGAGCTGGAAACACCATATATTTT
CASSYSDPGAGNTIYF
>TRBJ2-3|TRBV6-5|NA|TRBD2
TGTGCCAGCACTCGCGGGAGGAGCACAGATACGCAGTATTTT
CASTRGRSTDTQYF
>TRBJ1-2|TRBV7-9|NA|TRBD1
TGTGCCAGCAGCCTTACCTCCCTCCCCGGGACAGGCTATGGCTACACCTTC
CASSLTSLPGTGYGYTF
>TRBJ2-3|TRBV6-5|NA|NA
TGTGCCAGCAGCCGCGGAGGGTCGGATACGCAGTATTTT
CASSRGGSDTQYF
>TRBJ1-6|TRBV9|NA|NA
TGTGCCAGCAGCTCGCGGTCCCAAGCACCATCACCCCTCCACTTT
CASSSRSQAPSPLHF
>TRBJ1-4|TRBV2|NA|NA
TGTGCCAGCAGTGAGCAGGGGAGTGGGATTGAAAAACTGTTTTTT
CASSEQGSGIEKLFF
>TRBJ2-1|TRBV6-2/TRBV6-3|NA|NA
TGTGCCAGCAGCGGACAGAGCAATGAGCAGTTCTTC
CASSGQSNEQFF
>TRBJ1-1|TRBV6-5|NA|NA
TGTGCCAGCAGTTCCCCAAAGAACACTGAAGCTTTCTTT
CASSSPKNTEAFF
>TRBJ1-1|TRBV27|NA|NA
TGTGCCAGCAGCGCTACGGGCACTGAAGCTTTCTTT
CASSATGTEAFF
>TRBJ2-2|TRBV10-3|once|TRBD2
TGTGCCATCAGTGAGTCGTCGGGCGGGAGAAAAGTGGGGGAGCTGTTTTTT
CAISESSGGRKVGELFF
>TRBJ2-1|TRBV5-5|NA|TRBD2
TGTGCCAGGGCGGGAGGGGATAGGAATGAGCAGTTCTTC
CARAGGDRNEQFF
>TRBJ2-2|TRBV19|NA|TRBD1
TGTGCCAGCTCGGGACAGCATAACACCGGGGAGCTGTTTTTT
CASSGQHNTGELFF
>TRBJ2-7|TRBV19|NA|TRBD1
TGTGCCAGTAGTACTACAGGGGTCGAGCAGTACTTC
CASSTTGVEQYF
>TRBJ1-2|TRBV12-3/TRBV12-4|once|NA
TGTGCCAGCAGTTGGAGGGGAAGGAATGGCTACACCTTC
CASSWRGRNGYTF
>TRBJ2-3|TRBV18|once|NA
TGTGCCAGCTCACCGACAGGGAGGACAGATACGCAGTATTTT
CASSPTGRTDTQYF
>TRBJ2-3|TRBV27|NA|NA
TGTGCCAGCAGTTTGGGCGGCACAGATACGCAGTATTTT
CASSLGGTDTQYF
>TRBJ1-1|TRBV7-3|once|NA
TGTGCCAGCAGCGAAAATTCCGGGACAATGAACACTGAAGCTTTCTTT
CASSENSGTMNTEAFF